This T cell receptor beta chain originates from a study of human T cells and chemical hapten exposure. V was pared by 6 bases and J by 4 bases, with 21 bases between. This CDR3 has 16 residues. CDR1 is MNHEY, CDR2 SMNVEV, per germline (reference sequence). This clonotype turned up a few times. It was the library that attached unique molecular identifiers to individual cDNA molecules. In the authors' workflow: There were a median of approximately 96,000 TCRs per sample, with a range from roughly 20,000 to 750,000. TCRdb fed the RACE reads into MiXCR, producing one record per CDR3 protein. V and J calls and clone size were set by TCRdb, not the authors. This sample has 50,000 or so distinct CDR3 sequences, with 11% found just once. The time point denotes: patch test 1, 2 weeks after DPC sensitization. Treatment noted: therapeutic diphenylcyclopropenone sensitization with weekly scalp DPC. Blood, whole and unfractionated, served as the source for total RNA extraction.

The receptor's source is a woman aged 35 to 49 with alopecia areata. Some clones in this sample may be carry-over from other donors' samples. Sample: whole blood, taken in connection with sensitization to the hapten diphenylcyclopropenone (DPC). This rearrangement joins TRBV27 to TRBJ1-1; a weak D match, TRBD1 (5 bases). The CDR3 protein is CASSPRSGQRGTEAFF. CDR3 coding DNA: TGTGCCAGCAGCCCCCGTTCAGGCCAGAGGGGCACTGAAGCTTTCTTT.